This T cell receptor (beta chain) was identified in a study of CD4+ T cells in melanoma. Findings and limits, study-wide: Neoantigen-specific CD4+ T cells in melanoma reportedly had diverse differentiation states.

Some clones are missing from TCRdb's copy, which holds only in-frame ones; the method was immunoSEQ multiplex PCR. The sample consists of about 140,000 clones, around 90% of them appearing once. As for this clone: What it binds is unknown.

CDR3 length: 14 residues. Germline V gene lookup returns CDR1 SEHNR and CDR2 FQNEAQ (reference sequence). The V gene lost 5 bases and the J gene lost 1 base, with 9 bases spanning the gap. The rearrangement links TRBV7-9 to TRBJ2-4; no clear D gene. This TCR derives from a human donor with melanoma. The CDR3 DNA follows: TGTGCCAGCAGCGAGGTATCGGCCAAAAACATTCAGTACTTC. Its translation: CASSEVSAKNIQYF.